The 9 T cell receptor beta chains below were found in one sample sequenced in a study of blood T cell repertoires in COVID-19. Assay used: immunoSEQ multiplex PCR; TCRdb lists only in-frame clones, some missing. The data show approximately 250,000 clones, 86% seen once. Sequenced input: peripheral blood. The source of these receptors is a woman of 80 years or more with COVID-19, enrolled during active disease.

This chain links TRBV6-5 with TRBJ1-2; 12 bases are a match to TRBD1. Germline loops: CDR1 MNHEY, CDR2 SVGAGI. The V and J ends lost 2 bases and 7 bases, in that order; junction bases with no gene match: 5. The CDR3 is 15 amino acids. The CDR3 bases are TGTGCCAGCAGTTACGAGGGACAGGGGGCCTTTGGCTACACCTTC. Its translation: CASSYEGQGAFGYTF.

The chain combines TRBV7-2 with TRBJ2-2, with TRBD1 matching 8 bases. Looked up from germline, CDR1 is SGHTA and CDR2 is FQGNSA. With 4 bases clipped from V and 4 bases from J, the junction kept 5 bases outside the gene matches. This CDR3 comprises 15 residues. The DNA of the CDR3 is TGTGCCAGCAGCTCTACAGGGGGGCCCACCGGGGAGCTGTTTTTT. Translation gives CASSSTGGPTGELFF.

The chain couples TRBV7-2 to TRBJ1-6, with D unclear. V shed 2 bases and J shed 8 bases, with 13 bases lying between them. The CDR3 is made up of 15 amino acids. Germline-derived CDR1 and CDR2 are SGHTA and FQGNSA. The CDR3 region has the DNA TGTGCCAGCAGCTTAAGTCAGGAGGCTTATTCACCCCTCCACTTT. Its protein product is CASSLSQEAYSPLHF.

The chain links TRBV7-2 to TRBJ1-2; D possibly corresponds to TRBD1 (5 bases). The germline V gene has CDR1 SGHTA and CDR2 FQGNSA. The CDR3 contains 15 residues. V was trimmed by 5 bases and J by 0 bases, leaving 13 bases between them. DNA for the CDR3: TGTGCCAGCAGCCCTACAGGACCCTCTAACTATGGCTACACCTTC. This translates into CASSPTGPSNYGYTF.

The chain joins TRBV2 to TRBJ1-1; D is unclear. Trimming removed 4 bases from V and 0 bases from J, with 6 bases in between. The length of the CDR3 is 13 residues. Germline values: CDR1 SNHLY, CDR2 FYNNEI. The CDR3, as DNA: TGTGCCAGCAGTGGGCGGATGAACACTGAAGCTTTCTTT. Protein: CASSGRMNTEAFF.

The chain combines TRBV10-3 with TRBJ1-5; D unclear. This CDR3 has 14 amino acids. The germline V gene has CDR1 ENHRY and CDR2 SYGVKD. The V end lost 6 bases, the J end lost 8 bases, and 17 bases lay between the germline ends. This chain's CDR3 is CAIRMGVRREPQHF. CDR3 bases: TGTGCCATCAGGATGGGAGTACGGCGGGAGCCCCAGCATTTT.

The chain carries TRBV6-5 and TRBJ2-2, with D maybe TRBD2 (5 bases). The CDR3 consists of 14 residues. From germline, CDR1 is MNHEY and CDR2 SVGAGI. V lost 1 base and J lost 4, with 7 bases in between. CDR3 coding DNA: TGTGCCAGCAGTTACTTGAGCGGCACCGGGGAGCTGTTTTTT. Amino acid sequence: CASSYLSGTGELFF.

The rearrangement uses TRBV7-2 and TRBJ1-5; 7 positions match TRBD1. The CDR3 totals 19 residues. In germline, CDR1 is SGHTA, CDR2 FQGNSA. The V segment lost 1 base and the J segment 8 bases; nucleotides outside the gene matches: 20. This chain's CDR3 is CASSLDTSGRGAYTKPQHF. The CDR3 region has the DNA TGTGCCAGCAGCTTAGATACCTCGGGCAGGGGGGCCTATACCAAGCCCCAGCATTTT.

This chain uses TRBV7-2 with TRBJ1-1; 9 nucleotides agree with TRBD1. This CDR3 has 14 amino acids. Per the germline V gene, CDR1 is SGHTA and CDR2 is FQGNSA. With V trimmed by 5 bases and J by 1 base, 2 bases remained unmatched. The CDR3 DNA follows: TGTGCCAGCAGCATACAGGGGGCGAACACTGAAGCTTTCTTT. Translating gives CASSIQGANTEAFF.